This TCR beta chain stems from a study of blood T cell repertoires in COVID-19. The overall study: Acute and convalescent COVID-19 specimens originated in the United States, Italy and Spain. The cDNA or gDNA used as material had been derived from T cells, B-cell-depleted T cells, or PBMCs.

Trimming cost V 4 bases and J 5 bases, with 20 bases left between them. The CDR3 consists of 16 residues. From germline, CDR1 is LGHNA and CDR2 YSLEER. As processed by the authors: Researchers report that nucleated cell counts were estimated from reference gene primer amplification. Measured with immunoSEQ multiplex PCR; TCRdb has only the in-frame clones, and not every one. Clone size and V and J calls were adopted from that table, with D and trimming inferred from the DNA. The sample shows around 700,000 clones, about 90% of them seen only once. The chain joins TRBV4-3 to TRBJ1-1, with D possibly matching TRBD1 (5 bases). Sequenced: peripheral blood. The receptor comes from a young woman with acute or convalescent COVID-19. CDR3 sequence: CASSPHSGARGTEAFF. The CDR3, as DNA: TGCGCCAGCAGCCCTCACAGCGGGGCAAGGGGTACTGAAGCTTTCTTT.